A selection of T cell receptor beta chains follows, all from one sample in a study of spatial heterogeneity in lung cancer. Via MiXCR, TCRdb re-called the 5' RACE reads, giving one row per CDR3 protein. The sample lists about 100,000 distinct CDR3 sequences; 4.4% were seen once. The sample consisted of lung tumor tissue, taken at surgery. The origin of the receptors is a male donor with early-stage non-small cell lung cancer. CDR3s include the opening cysteine and the closing phenylalanine or tryptophan. The order of the fields is CDR3 length, V gene, J gene, D gene, clone size, CDR3 DNA, CDR3 protein. A D gene is named only where the DNA matches it firmly. Some rows have no size entry. The others give once, few or many, or a class for an expanded clone.

len: 15; v_gene: TRBV11-1; j_gene: TRBJ2-5; d_gene: .; abundance: many; CDR3nt: TGTGCCAGCAGTTCTACCCGGGGTCCCGGCGAGACCCAGTACTTC; CDR3aa: CASSSTRGPGETQYF
len: 17; v_gene: TRBV4-2; j_gene: TRBJ2-4; d_gene: TRBD2; abundance: .; CDR3nt: TGTGCCAGCAGTCCCGAGGTAGCGGGAGCAGGGCAAAACATTCAGTACTTC; CDR3aa: CASSPEVAGAGQNIQYF
len: 12; v_gene: TRBV4-1; j_gene: TRBJ2-5; d_gene: .; abundance: many; CDR3nt: TGCGCCAGCAGCCGCCCCTTGGAGACCCAGTACTTC; CDR3aa: CASSRPLETQYF
len: 13; v_gene: TRBV7-9; j_gene: TRBJ2-7; d_gene: .; abundance: many; CDR3nt: TGTGCCAGCAGCTTGCGAAATACGGGCGAGCAGTACTTC; CDR3aa: CASSLRNTGEQYF
len: 15; v_gene: TRBV6-1; j_gene: TRBJ1-6; d_gene: .; abundance: many; CDR3nt: TGTGCCAGCATGTTATCGGGACACCTAAATTCACCCCTCCACTTT; CDR3aa: CASMLSGHLNSPLHF
len: 14; v_gene: TRBV12-3/TRBV12-4; j_gene: TRBJ1-1; d_gene: TRBD1; abundance: many; CDR3nt: TGTGCCAGCAGGGGCGGGACAGGGTATAGAGAAGCTTTCTTT; CDR3aa: CASRGGTGYREAFF
len: 15; v_gene: TRBV21-1; j_gene: TRBJ1-2; d_gene: .; abundance: many; CDR3nt: TGTGCCAGCAGCACACGACACCAAATCAACTATGGCTACACCTTC; CDR3aa: CASSTRHQINYGYTF
len: 15; v_gene: TRBV27; j_gene: TRBJ2-1; d_gene: .; abundance: many; CDR3nt: TGTGCCAGCAGTTTAGGACTCGACAGATACAATGAGCAGTTCTTC; CDR3aa: CASSLGLDRYNEQFF
len: 13; v_gene: TRBV29-1; j_gene: TRBJ2-5; d_gene: .; abundance: many; CDR3nt: TGCAGCGTTGAGGGTCAGCAGAAAGAGACCCAGTACTTC; CDR3aa: CSVEGQQKETQYF
len: 9; v_gene: TRBV4-2; j_gene: TRBJ1-2; d_gene: .; abundance: many; CDR3nt: TGTGCCAGCTGGGGCGGCTACACCTTC; CDR3aa: CASWGGYTF
len: 11; v_gene: TRBV4-1; j_gene: TRBJ2-7; d_gene: .; abundance: many; CDR3nt: TGCGCCAGCAGCCAAGGGCAGGGGCAGTACTTC; CDR3aa: CASSQGQGQYF
len: 13; v_gene: TRBV24-1; j_gene: TRBJ2-5; d_gene: .; abundance: many; CDR3nt: TGTGCCACCAGTGACCGGCCCGATGAGACCCAGTACTTC; CDR3aa: CATSDRPDETQYF
len: 15; v_gene: TRBV5-1; j_gene: TRBJ2-3; d_gene: TRBD2; abundance: many; CDR3nt: TGCGCCAGCAGCAGGGAGGGTAGGGTGGCAGATACGCAGTATTTT; CDR3aa: CASSREGRVADTQYF
len: 13; v_gene: TRBV11-2; j_gene: TRBJ2-7; d_gene: TRBD1; abundance: many; CDR3nt: TGTGCCAGCAGCTTTGGGACAGATTACGAGCAGTACTTC; CDR3aa: CASSFGTDYEQYF
len: 15; v_gene: TRBV28; j_gene: TRBJ1-4; d_gene: .; abundance: many; CDR3nt: TGTGCCAGCAGTTCAGGAGGGTCGGGGAGTGAAAAACTGTTTTTT; CDR3aa: CASSSGGSGSEKLFF
len: 15; v_gene: TRBV20-1; j_gene: TRBJ2-3; d_gene: TRBD1; abundance: few; CDR3nt: TGCAGTGCTCGTCTAGACAGGGTATTTACAGATACGCAGTATTTT; CDR3aa: CSARLDRVFTDTQYF
len: 12; v_gene: TRBV20-1; j_gene: TRBJ1-1; d_gene: .; abundance: .; CDR3nt: TGCAGTGCTAGAGCGCGGGCCACTGAAGCTTTCTTT; CDR3aa: CSARARATEAFF
len: 13; v_gene: TRBV11-2; j_gene: TRBJ1-3; d_gene: .; abundance: few; CDR3nt: TGTGCCAGCAGCTTGGGGTTGAGAAACACCATATATTTT; CDR3aa: CASSLGLRNTIYF
len: 17; v_gene: TRBV6-1; j_gene: TRBJ2-3; d_gene: TRBD2; abundance: few; CDR3nt: TGTGCCAGCAGTGAATGGTACCCTAGCGGGAGGGGAGATACGCAGTATTTT; CDR3aa: CASSEWYPSGRGDTQYF
len: 14; v_gene: TRBV5-1; j_gene: TRBJ1-6; d_gene: TRBD1; abundance: many; CDR3nt: TGCGCCTCTTCGTCCAGGGGGACGTTTTCACCCCTCCACTTT; CDR3aa: CASSSRGTFSPLHF
len: 13; v_gene: TRBV27; j_gene: TRBJ2-5; d_gene: .; abundance: many; CDR3nt: TGTGCCAGCAGTTTAAATTCCGGCGGGACCCAGTACTTC; CDR3aa: CASSLNSGGTQYF
len: 18; v_gene: TRBV6-1; j_gene: TRBJ2-3; d_gene: TRBD2; abundance: many; CDR3nt: TGTGCCAGCAGTGAAGGGACTAGCGGGAGCGTTTACACAGATACGCAGTATTTT; CDR3aa: CASSEGTSGSVYTDTQYF
len: 14; v_gene: TRBV6-1; j_gene: TRBJ2-7; d_gene: TRBD1; abundance: many; CDR3nt: TGTGCCAGCAGTTTTGGACAGGGGTCCTACGAGCAGTACTTC; CDR3aa: CASSFGQGSYEQYF
len: 15; v_gene: TRBV7-9; j_gene: TRBJ2-5; d_gene: TRBD2; abundance: many; CDR3nt: TGTGCCAGCAGTTCCGGGACTAGCGGGACAGAGACCCAGTACTTC; CDR3aa: CASSSGTSGTETQYF
len: 12; v_gene: TRBV12-3/TRBV12-4; j_gene: TRBJ1-1; d_gene: .; abundance: many; CDR3nt: TGTGCCAGCAGTTCAGGCCTCACTGAAGCTTTCTTT; CDR3aa: CASSSGLTEAFF
len: 18; v_gene: TRBV27; j_gene: TRBJ2-2; d_gene: TRBD2; abundance: many; CDR3nt: TGTGCCAGCAGTTTATCGGGGCTAGCGGGGATGAGCACCGGGGAGCTGTTTTTT; CDR3aa: CASSLSGLAGMSTGELFF
len: 15; v_gene: TRBV5-1; j_gene: TRBJ1-1; d_gene: TRBD1; abundance: .; CDR3nt: TGCGCCAGCAGCCCAGGGACAGGGGAGCGGACTGAAGCTTTCTTT; CDR3aa: CASSPGTGERTEAFF
len: 12; v_gene: TRBV27; j_gene: TRBJ2-7; d_gene: .; abundance: many; CDR3nt: TGTGCCAGCAGCCCCGACGGCTACGAGCAGTACTTC; CDR3aa: CASSPDGYEQYF
len: 14; v_gene: TRBV5-6; j_gene: TRBJ1-5; d_gene: .; abundance: many; CDR3nt: TGTGCCAGCAGCTTTAACGAGGAAGGTCAGCCCCAGCATTTT; CDR3aa: CASSFNEEGQPQHF
len: 15; v_gene: TRBV5-1; j_gene: TRBJ1-6; d_gene: TRBD1; abundance: many; CDR3nt: TGCGCCAGCACCCCCGAGGGGGCTTATAATTCACCCCTCCACTTT; CDR3aa: CASTPEGAYNSPLHF
len: 13; v_gene: TRBV14; j_gene: TRBJ1-6; d_gene: .; abundance: many; CDR3nt: TGTGCCAGCAGCCAAGCTCCAACGTCACCCCTCCACTTT; CDR3aa: CASSQAPTSPLHF
len: 16; v_gene: TRBV28; j_gene: TRBJ1-6; d_gene: .; abundance: many; CDR3nt: TGTGCCAGCAGTTTTTCCAGGGGCTCCTATAATTCACCCCTCCACTTT; CDR3aa: CASSFSRGSYNSPLHF
len: 14; v_gene: TRBV25-1; j_gene: TRBJ1-1; d_gene: .; abundance: .; CDR3nt: TGTGCCAGCAGTGGTCGGCAGGGCTACACTGAAGCTTTCTTT; CDR3aa: CASSGRQGYTEAFF
len: 17; v_gene: TRBV9; j_gene: TRBJ2-3; d_gene: .; abundance: many; CDR3nt: TGTGCCAGCAGCGTTAGGTTCGACGGACCCGCTCTGGATACGCAGTATTTT; CDR3aa: CASSVRFDGPALDTQYF
len: 15; v_gene: TRBV28; j_gene: TRBJ1-5; d_gene: .; abundance: many; CDR3nt: TGTGCCAGCAGTTTTAACAGGCACCCCTTTCGGCCCCAGCATTTT; CDR3aa: CASSFNRHPFRPQHF
len: 17; v_gene: TRBV6-6; j_gene: TRBJ1-5; d_gene: TRBD1; abundance: few; CDR3nt: TGTGCCAGTCGGGACAGGGGAGTTTTTAGAGGCAATCAGCCCCAGCATTTT; CDR3aa: CASRDRGVFRGNQPQHF
len: 16; v_gene: TRBV28; j_gene: TRBJ1-6; d_gene: .; abundance: many; CDR3nt: TGTGCCAGCAAACCCCCTGGGAGTTCCTATAATTCACCCCTCCACTTT; CDR3aa: CASKPPGSSYNSPLHF
len: 16; v_gene: TRBV5-4; j_gene: TRBJ2-1; d_gene: TRBD2; abundance: many; CDR3nt: TGTGCCAGCAGCTTTCAGTTGGCTAGCGGGGGGAATGAGCAGTTCTTC; CDR3aa: CASSFQLASGGNEQFF
len: 16; v_gene: TRBV5-1; j_gene: TRBJ2-1; d_gene: .; abundance: few; CDR3nt: TGCGCCAGCAGCTTCGTAGATTCGGGGGGCGACAATGAGCAGTTCTTC; CDR3aa: CASSFVDSGGDNEQFF
len: 14; v_gene: TRBV6-6; j_gene: TRBJ2-7; d_gene: .; abundance: many; CDR3nt: TGTGCCAGCAGTCCACCTCTAGACTCCTACGAGCAGTACTTC; CDR3aa: CASSPPLDSYEQYF
len: 14; v_gene: TRBV7-2; j_gene: TRBJ2-1; d_gene: TRBD2; abundance: many; CDR3nt: TGTGCCAGCAGCTTGTCGGGGCGGGGGAATGAGCAGTTCTTC; CDR3aa: CASSLSGRGNEQFF
len: 12; v_gene: TRBV18; j_gene: TRBJ2-5; d_gene: .; abundance: few; CDR3nt: TGTGCCAGCTCCCGTAATAGGGAGACCCAGTACTTC; CDR3aa: CASSRNRETQYF